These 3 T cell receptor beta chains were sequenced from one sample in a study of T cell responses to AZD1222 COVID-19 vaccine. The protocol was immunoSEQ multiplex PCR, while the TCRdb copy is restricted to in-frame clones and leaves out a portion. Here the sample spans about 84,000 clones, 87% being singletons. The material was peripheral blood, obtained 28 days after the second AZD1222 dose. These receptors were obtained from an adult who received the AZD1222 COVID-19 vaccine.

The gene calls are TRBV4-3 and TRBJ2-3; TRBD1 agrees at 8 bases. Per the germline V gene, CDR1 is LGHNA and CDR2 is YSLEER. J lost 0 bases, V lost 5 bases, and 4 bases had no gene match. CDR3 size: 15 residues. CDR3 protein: CASSYQGASTDTQYF. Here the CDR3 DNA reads TGCGCCAGCAGCTACCAGGGGGCCAGCACAGATACGCAGTATTTT.

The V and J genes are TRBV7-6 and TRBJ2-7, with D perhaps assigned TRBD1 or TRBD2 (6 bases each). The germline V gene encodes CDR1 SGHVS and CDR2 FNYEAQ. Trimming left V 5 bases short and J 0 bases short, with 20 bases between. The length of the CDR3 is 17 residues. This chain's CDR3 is CASSPQMPGASSYEQYF. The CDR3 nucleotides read TGTGCCAGCAGCCCCCAAATGCCGGGGGCTAGCTCCTACGAGCAGTACTTC.

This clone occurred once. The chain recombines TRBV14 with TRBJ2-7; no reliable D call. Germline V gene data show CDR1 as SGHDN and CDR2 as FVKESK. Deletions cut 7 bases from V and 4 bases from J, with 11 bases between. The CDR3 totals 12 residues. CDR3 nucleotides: TGTGCCAGCAACATCGCCGGTTACGAGCAGTACTTC. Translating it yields CASNIAGYEQYF. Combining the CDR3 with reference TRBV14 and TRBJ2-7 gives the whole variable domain EAGVTQFPSHSVIEKGQTVTLRCDPISGHDNLYWYRRVMGKEIKFLLHFVKESKQDESGMPNNRFLAERTGGTYSTLKVQPAELEDSGVYFCASNIAGYEQYFGPGTRLTVT.